This T cell receptor (beta chain) was sequenced for a study of T cell responses to AZD1222 COVID-19 vaccine. This table comes from immunoSEQ multiplex PCR, and its TCRdb copy is limited to in-frame clones, with some not included. Here the sample spans about 140,000 clones, nearly 95% being singletons. CDR3 length equals 13 residues. V was clipped by 5 bases and J by 7 bases, with 17 bases between them. Germline-derived CDR1 and CDR2 are GTSNPN and SVGIG (reference sequence). The receptor comes from an adult in good health. This specimen was peripheral blood, taken on day 0 of AZD1222 vaccination. V and J are TRBV30 and TRBJ1-1; D is unclear. CDR3 in DNA: TGTGCCTGGGGAGTCCAGGACGGGAGTGAAGCTTTCTTT. It specifies CAWGVQDGSEAFF.